This T cell receptor beta chain was observed in a study of CD8+ T cells in alopecia areata. Looking at the study overall: Tofacitinib therapy took 6 to 18 months; 6 months off drug came after. Scoring of treated patients' severity used the percentage of affected scalp area.

The study's findings and limits: Among the 100 top clones, expanded CD8+ clones, like scalp clonality, were significantly decreased by tofacitinib.

This CDR3 region has 11 residues. The V end was cut by 7 bases, the J end by 10 bases, with 11 bases between. CDR1 MDHEN and CDR2 SYDVKM come from the germline V gene. Stated treatment: oral pan-JAK inhibitor, 5-10 mg twice daily. This clone was observed a few times. Antigen specificity is unknown. Reverse transcribed after extraction, RNA yielded cDNA as the sequencing template. Using immunoSEQ multiplex PCR, the repertoire was profiled, and TCRdb retains in-frame clones only, with some absent. The top ten clones hold around 21% of a sample with roughly 60,000 clones, around 46% of them seen once. The sequencing here drew on CD8+ T cells sorted from blood, taken between weeks 36 and 40, from a patient treated with tofacitinib. The TCR was taken from a human donor with alopecia areata. The V and J genes are TRBV28 and TRBJ2-1; a possible D gene is TRBD1 (6 bases). The CDR3 here is CASTTGIEQFF. CDR3 sequence (DNA): TGTGCCAGCACGACAGGTATCGAGCAGTTCTTC.